Below are 10 T cell receptor beta chains sequenced from a single sample in a study of CD8+CD57+ T cells in acquired aplastic anemia. It was patients with CD8+CD57+ cell expansion by flow cytometry who were chosen for sequencing. CDR3 and TCR beta VDJ profiling relied on a genomic DNA template. TCRdb re-analysed the reads in MiXCR, keeping a single row per CDR3 protein. The sample includes roughly 200,000 distinct CDR3 sequences, 50% to 65% of them seen just once. The sample comprised sorted CD4+, CD8+, or CD8+CD57+ T cells (not recorded which) from PBMCs. These receptors were collected from a human donor with aplastic anemia.

V is TRBV15 and J is TRBJ2-7, with D uncertain. V lost 3 bases to trimming and J lost 0 bases, with 12 bases between them. CDR3 length equals 15 residues. Germline V gene lookup returns CDR1 LNHNV and CDR2 YYDKDF (reference sequence). The chain's CDR3 is CATSSWYESSYEQYF. For the CDR3, the DNA is TGTGCCACCAGCAGCTGGTACGAGAGCTCCTACGAGCAGTACTTC.

This chain connects TRBV25-1 to TRBJ1-1; D unresolved. V was cut by 1 base and J by 1 base, with 13 bases left in between. The V gene's germline CDR1 is MGHDK and CDR2 SYGVNS. The CDR3 length is 16 residues. This chain's CDR3 is CASSESTLGGNTEAFF. CDR3 nucleotide sequence: TGTGCCAGCAGTGAATCGACGCTCGGTGGGAACACTGAAGCTTTCTTT.

This clonotype was found once. One end of the junction is discordant with germline, which a read error may explain. The V and J genes are TRBV10-2 and TRBJ2-3, with D uncertain. The germline V gene has CDR1 WSHSY and CDR2 SAAADI. The CDR3 is made up of 12 amino acids. The CDR3 sequence: CASSVGTDTQYF. CDR3 nucleotides: TGCGCCAGCAGTGTTGGCACAGATACGCAGTACTTT.

V usage is TRBV5-1 and J usage is TRBJ1-1, with D tentatively TRBD1 (5 bases). CDR3 length equals 14 residues. Trimming pared 1 base from V and 4 bases from J, leaving 11 bases between. Germline CDR1 is SGHRS and CDR2 is YFSETQ. The CDR3 nucleotides are TGCGCCAGCAGCTTGAGGTACGGGGGCACTGAAGCTTTCTTT. Its translation: CASSLRYGGTEAFF.

This sequence joins TRBV20-1 and TRBJ2-5, with 8 bases matching TRBD1. CDR1 is DFQATT and CDR2 is SNEGSKA in the germline V gene (reference sequence). With 4 bases clipped from V and 5 bases from J, the junction kept 9 bases outside the gene matches. This CDR3 region has 14 residues. DNA for the CDR3: TGCAGTGCTATCGACAGGGGAGGAGAGGAGACCCAGTACTTC. This encodes CSAIDRGGEETQYF.

This clonotype turned up a few times. The V and J genes are TRBV7-9 and TRBJ1-5, with D perhaps matching TRBD1 (6 bases). Germline V CDR1 and CDR2: SEHNR, FQNEAQ (reference sequence). Trimming cost V 8 bases and J 4 bases, with 12 bases left between them. The CDR3 extends over 13 amino acids. The CDR3 sequence is CASSDRSNQPQHF. The CDR3, as DNA: TGTGCCAGCTCAGACAGGTCTAATCAGCCCCAGCATTTT.

Here the CDR3 DNA reads TGTGCCAGCAGCCAAGCGGGAGTCCCAGATACGCAGTATTTT. This sequence encodes CASSQAGVPDTQYF. The chain recombines TRBV7-2 with TRBJ2-3; 8 nucleotides align to TRBD2. The junction had 5 bases not matched to a gene; V was cut back by 5 bases and J by 4 bases. CDR1 and CDR2 (germline): SGHTA, FQGNSA. The CDR3 is made up of 14 amino acids.

This clonotype was detected a few times. The chain combines TRBV27 with TRBJ1-1, with 7 bases matching TRBD1. Germline trimming cut 4 bases from V and 6 bases from J; bases unmatched to any gene: 8. The germline V gene has CDR1 MNHEY and CDR2 SMNVEV (reference sequence). CDR3 length: 14 amino acids. CDR3 residues: CASSSDREVPEAFF. CDR3 nucleotides: TGTGCCAGCAGTTCTGACAGGGAGGTTCCTGAAGCTTTCTTT.

This clonotype was seen a handful of times. The chain links TRBV7-2 to TRBJ1-1; 7 bases align to TRBD1. CDR1 is SGHTA, CDR2 FQGNSA, per germline. The CDR3 contains 14 residues. V was pared by 0 bases and J by 5 bases, with 3 bases of the junction left unmatched. The CDR3 nucleotides read TGTGCCAGCAGCTTAGCCGGGACAGAGACTGAAGCTTTCTTT. It is translated as CASSLAGTETEAFF.

This chain joins TRBV2 and TRBJ2-7; D is undetermined. The V gene's germline CDR1 is SNHLY and CDR2 FYNNEI. V was pared by 5 bases and J by 0 bases, with 11 bases between. The CDR3 contains 14 residues. The DNA of the CDR3 is TGTGCCAGCAGTAGCACGTCGAGCTCCTACGAGCAGTACTTC. Its protein is CASSSTSSSYEQYF.